Shown below are 8 T cell receptor beta chains from a single sample sequenced in a study of cytomegalovirus exposure and HLA in healthy donors. A multiplex PCR was run with 60 Vbeta primers and 13 Jbeta primers. Using immunoSEQ multiplex PCR, the repertoire was profiled, and TCRdb retains in-frame clones only, with some absent. The sample lists about 140,000 clones, approximately 84% occurring once. Material for sequencing was PBMCs. All receptors come from a man younger than 40 in good health and CMV-seropositive.

V usage is TRBV2 and J usage is TRBJ2-6; D is perhaps TRBD2 (6 bases). The germline V and J ends were trimmed by 4 bases and 0 bases, with 13 bases remaining between them. The CDR3 spans 17 residues. CDR1 and CDR2 (germline): SNHLY, FYNNEI. The CDR3 sequence is CASSVGGFSSGANVLTF. As DNA, the CDR3 is TGTGCCAGCAGTGTAGGAGGGTTCAGCTCTGGGGCCAACGTCCTGACTTTC.

This chain uses TRBV14 with TRBJ1-1; weak D call: TRBD1 (5 bases). This CDR3 is built from 13 residues. Germline-derived CDR1 and CDR2 are SGHDN and FVKESK. V was clipped by 3 bases and J by 9 bases, with 14 bases between them. As DNA, the CDR3 is TGTGCCAGCAGCCATCTAAGGGCAGGGAAAGCTTTCTTT. This encodes CASSHLRAGKAFF.

This clone was counted a few times. V and J are TRBV6-1 and TRBJ1-6; no clear D gene. V lost 8 bases to trimming and J lost 5 bases, with 10 bases between them. The CDR3 runs to 13 residues. CDR1 MNHNS and CDR2 SASEGT come from the germline V gene. The CDR3 spells CASVFTHNSPLHF. CDR3 sequence (DNA): TGTGCCAGCGTATTCACACATAATTCACCCCTCCACTTT.

The rearrangement links TRBV6-1 to TRBJ2-7; 10 positions match TRBD2. V shed 1 base and J 0 bases; nucleotides not matched to a gene: 9. The CDR3 has 18 residues. CDR1 is MNHNS, CDR2 SASEGT, per germline. The CDR3 here is CASSEVRLAGAASYEQYF. The CDR3 nucleotides read TGTGCCAGCAGTGAAGTACGGCTAGCGGGGGCCGCCTCCTACGAGCAGTACTTC.

Only one count was recorded for this clone. V gene TRBV9 combines with J gene TRBJ1-2, with 9 nucleotides matching TRBD1. The V gene end was trimmed by 0 bases and the J gene end by 5 bases; junction bases not matched to a gene: 11. The V gene's germline CDR1 is SGDLS and CDR2 YYNGEE. The CDR3 has 17 amino acids. The CDR3 spells CASSVAPGQGKEYGYTF. In DNA form, the CDR3 reads TGTGCCAGCAGCGTAGCCCCCGGACAGGGGAAGGAGTATGGCTACACCTTC.

The chain has TRBV30 and TRBJ2-1; 8 bases line up with TRBD2. V was clipped by 5 bases and J by 9 bases; unmatched bases: 6. The CDR3 is made up of 12 amino acids. The germline V gene encodes CDR1 GTSNPN and CDR2 SVGIG (reference sequence). Here the CDR3 reads CAWHKRGSEQFF. CDR3 coding DNA: TGTGCCTGGCATAAGCGGGGGAGTGAGCAGTTCTTC.

The J gene is TRBJ1-1, the V gene TRBV7-2; 8 bases match TRBD1. The germline gives CDR1 SGHTA, CDR2 FQGNSA. J lost 1 base, V lost 5 bases, and 6 bases had no gene match. This CDR3 contains 15 residues. The CDR3 DNA reads TGTGCCAGCAGCCCACGACAGGGGTGGAACACTGAAGCTTTCTTT. Translating it yields CASSPRQGWNTEAFF.

The rearrangement joins TRBV28 to TRBJ1-1, with unresolved D. In germline, CDR1 is MDHEN, CDR2 SYDVKM. The CDR3 contains 15 residues. Trimming took 1 base from V and 1 from J, leaving 10 bases between them. CDR3 protein: CASSLYTARNTEAFF. In DNA, the CDR3 is TGTGCCAGCAGTTTATACACAGCCAGGAACACTGAAGCTTTCTTT.